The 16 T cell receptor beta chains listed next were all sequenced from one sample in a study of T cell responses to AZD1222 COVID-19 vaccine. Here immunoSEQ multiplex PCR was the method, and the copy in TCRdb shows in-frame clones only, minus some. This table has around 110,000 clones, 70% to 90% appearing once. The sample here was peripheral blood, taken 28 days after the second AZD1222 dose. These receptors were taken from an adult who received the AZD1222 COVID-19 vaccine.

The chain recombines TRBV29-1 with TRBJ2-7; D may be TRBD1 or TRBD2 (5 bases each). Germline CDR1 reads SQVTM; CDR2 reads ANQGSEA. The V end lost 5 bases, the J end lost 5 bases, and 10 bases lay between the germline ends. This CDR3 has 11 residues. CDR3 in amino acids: CSVLRGHEQYF. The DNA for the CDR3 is TGCAGCGTTTTGAGGGGCCACGAGCAGTACTTC.

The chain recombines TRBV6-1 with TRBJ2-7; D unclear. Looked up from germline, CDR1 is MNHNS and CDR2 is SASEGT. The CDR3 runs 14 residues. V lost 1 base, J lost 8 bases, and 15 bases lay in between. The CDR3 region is CASSEGHSAQKQYF. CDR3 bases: TGTGCCAGCAGTGAAGGGCACAGTGCCCAGAAGCAGTACTTC.

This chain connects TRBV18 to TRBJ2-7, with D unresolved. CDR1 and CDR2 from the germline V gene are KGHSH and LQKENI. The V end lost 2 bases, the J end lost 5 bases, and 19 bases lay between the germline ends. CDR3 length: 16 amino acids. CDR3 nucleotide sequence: TGTGCCAGCTCACCATCCATGGGCGGCCTCTCGGACGAGCAGTACTTC. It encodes CASSPSMGGLSDEQYF.

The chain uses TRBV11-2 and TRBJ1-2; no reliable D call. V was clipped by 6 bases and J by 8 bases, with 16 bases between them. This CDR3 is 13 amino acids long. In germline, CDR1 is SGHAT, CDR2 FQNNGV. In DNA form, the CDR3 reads TGTGCCAGCAGTAATTGGGGAAAGGGCGGCTACACCTTC. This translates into CASSNWGKGGYTF.

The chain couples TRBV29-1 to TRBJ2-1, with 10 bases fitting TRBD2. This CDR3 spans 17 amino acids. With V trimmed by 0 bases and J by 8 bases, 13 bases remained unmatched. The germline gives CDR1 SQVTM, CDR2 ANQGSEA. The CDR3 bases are TGCAGCGTTGAAGACCCTGCGGCAGCGGGGGGGCCCGATGAGCAGTTCTTC. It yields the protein CSVEDPAAAGGPDEQFF.

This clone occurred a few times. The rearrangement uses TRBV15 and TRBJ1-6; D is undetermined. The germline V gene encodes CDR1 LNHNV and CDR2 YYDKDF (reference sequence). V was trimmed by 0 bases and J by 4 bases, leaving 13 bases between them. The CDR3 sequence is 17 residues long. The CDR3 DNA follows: TGTGCCACCAGCAGAGATCTTGGTCGTTTTTATAATTCACCCCTCCACTTT. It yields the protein CATSRDLGRFYNSPLHF. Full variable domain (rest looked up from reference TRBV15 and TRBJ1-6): DAMVIQNPRYQVTQFGKPVTLSCSQTLNHNVMYWYQQKSSQAPKLLFHYYDKDFNNEADTPDNFQSRRPNTSFCFLDIRSPGLGDTAMYLCATSRDLGRFYNSPLHFGNGTRLTVT.

CDR3 in DNA: TGTGCCAGCAGCGTCACTAGCGGGGGGTACGAGCAGTACTTC. It codes for CASSVTSGGYEQYF. V usage is TRBV7-8 and J usage is TRBJ2-7, with TRBD2 matching over 12 bases. CDR1 is SGHVS and CDR2 is FQNEAQ in the germline V gene. This CDR3 is 14 amino acids long. V lost 5 bases, J lost 4 bases, and 3 bases stayed unmatched.

The chain's CDR3 is CASSPGFYNEQFF. In nucleotides, the CDR3 is TGTGCCAGCAGCCCAGGGTTTTACAATGAGCAGTTCTTC. The chain joins TRBV7-6 to TRBJ2-1, with a tentative D call TRBD1 (5 bases). The CDR3 is 13 amino acids. Germline values: CDR1 SGHVS, CDR2 FNYEAQ. V was clipped by 5 bases and J by 4 bases, with 9 bases between them.

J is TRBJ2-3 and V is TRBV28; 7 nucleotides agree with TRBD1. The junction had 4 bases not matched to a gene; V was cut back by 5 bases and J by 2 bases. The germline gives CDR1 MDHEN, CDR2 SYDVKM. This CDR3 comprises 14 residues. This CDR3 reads CASSTTGTTDTQYF. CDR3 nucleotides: TGTGCCAGCAGTACGACAGGGACCACAGATACGCAGTATTTT.

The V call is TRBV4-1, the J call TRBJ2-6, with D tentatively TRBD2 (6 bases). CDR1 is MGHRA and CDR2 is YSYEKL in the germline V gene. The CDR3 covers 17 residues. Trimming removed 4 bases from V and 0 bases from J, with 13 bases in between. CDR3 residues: CASSPRDSYSGANVLTF. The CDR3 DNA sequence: TGCGCCAGCAGCCCCCGGGACTCCTACTCTGGGGCCAACGTCCTGACTTTC.

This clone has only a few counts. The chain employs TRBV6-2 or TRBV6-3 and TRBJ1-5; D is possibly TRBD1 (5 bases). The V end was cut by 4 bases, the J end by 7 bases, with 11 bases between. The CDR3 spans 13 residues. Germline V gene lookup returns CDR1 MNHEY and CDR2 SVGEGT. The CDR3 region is CASSLAGEQPQHF. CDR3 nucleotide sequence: TGTGCCAGCAGTTTGGCGGGGGAGCAGCCCCAGCATTTT.

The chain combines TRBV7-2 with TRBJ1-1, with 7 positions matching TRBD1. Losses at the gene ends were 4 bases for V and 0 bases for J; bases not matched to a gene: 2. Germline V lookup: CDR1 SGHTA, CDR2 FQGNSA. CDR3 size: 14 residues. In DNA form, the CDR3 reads TGTGCCAGCAGCTCGGGACAGCTGAACACTGAAGCTTTCTTT. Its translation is CASSSGQLNTEAFF.

The CDR3 DNA reads TGTGCCAGCAGCCAAGCCCGACAGGGCCTCTCTGGAAACACCATATATTTT. This codes for CASSQARQGLSGNTIYF. V usage is TRBV3-1 (or the pseudogene TRBV3-2) and J usage is TRBJ1-3; 7 bases map to TRBD1. The CDR3 has 17 amino acids. In germline, CDR1 is LGHDT, CDR2 YNNKEL (reference sequence). The V gene end was trimmed by 1 base and the J gene end by 0 bases; junction bases not matched to a gene: 6.

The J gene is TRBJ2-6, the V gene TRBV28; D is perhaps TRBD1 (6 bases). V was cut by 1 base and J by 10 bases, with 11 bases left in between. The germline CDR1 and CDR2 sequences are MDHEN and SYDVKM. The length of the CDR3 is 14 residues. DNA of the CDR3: TGTGCCAGCAGTTTATCCGGACAGACGAACGTCCTGACTTTC. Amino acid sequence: CASSLSGQTNVLTF. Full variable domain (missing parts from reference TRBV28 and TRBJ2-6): DVKVTQSSRYLVKRTGEKVFLECVQDMDHENMFWYRQDPGLGLRLIYFSYDVKMKEKGDIPEGYSVSREKKERFSLILESASTNQTSMYLCASSLSGQTNVLTFGAGSRLTVL.

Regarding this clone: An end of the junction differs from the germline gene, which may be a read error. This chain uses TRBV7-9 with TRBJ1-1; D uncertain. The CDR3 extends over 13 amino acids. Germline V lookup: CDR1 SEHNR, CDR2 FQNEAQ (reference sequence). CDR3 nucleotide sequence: TGTGCCAGCAGCTCCTCGGCGCGTTCTGAGGCTTTCTTT. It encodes CASSSSARSEAFF.

CDR3 bases: TGCAGCGCCGGGGAACAGGGAGGCTATGGCTACACCTTC. Its protein product is CSAGEQGGYGYTF. The V call is TRBV29-1, the J call TRBJ1-2; D is perhaps TRBD1 (6 bases). The CDR3 runs to 13 residues. Germline lookup yields CDR1 SQVTM and CDR2 ANQGSEA. The V end lost 7 bases, the J end lost 4 bases, and 16 bases lay between the germline ends.